The present entry profiles one TCR beta chain with its context. Method: immunoSEQ multiplex PCR; TCRdb's copy keeps in-frame clones and lacks some. The table records about 350,000 clones, almost 90% of them present only once. This sample was included in a study of blood T cell repertoires in COVID-19. Study-level background: PBMCs, B-cell-depleted T cells, or T cells provided the cDNA or gDNA that made up the material.

Germline CDR1 ENHRY, CDR2 SYGVKD. The CDR3 is made up of 15 amino acids. Trimming took off 3 bases at V and 6 bases at J, with 15 bases between the two ends. The V and J genes are TRBV10-3 and TRBJ1-5; TRBD1 is a possible D gene (5 bases). This TCR was recovered from a woman under 40 who had been exposed to COVID-19. Sequenced: PBMCs or T cells enriched from blood (not recorded which). CDR3 protein: CAISDRIGHGQPQHF. The CDR3 DNA follows: TGTGCCATCAGTGATAGAATAGGACATGGTCAGCCCCAGCATTTT.